The clone carrying this T cell receptor beta chain has a handful of counts. What it recognizes is unknown. These data belong to a study of identical twins. Findings of the study overall: There were fewer insertions in abundant cord blood beta clonotypes, but memory repertoires showed no such pattern.

TCRdb independently ran MiXCR on the 5' RACE reads; one entry per CDR3 protein. The sample has hundreds of thousands of distinct CDR3 sequences; 20% to 25% are singletons. The germline V gene has CDR1 SSHAT and CDR2 FNYEAQ (reference sequence). Trimming cost V 4 bases and J 7 bases; bases outside gene matches: 11. This CDR3 has 16 residues. These data also featured in a second study, about yellow fever vaccine responses in identical twins.

The rearrangement uses TRBV7-7 and TRBJ2-2, with TRBD2 matching over 8 bases. The sequenced material came from CD4+ T cells sorted from blood. The TCR sequence derives from a woman between 18 and 30 years old in good health. The CDR3 sequence is CASSYNPAGVGGELFF. The CDR3 nucleotides read TGTGCCAGCAGCTACAACCCAGCGGGAGTTGGCGGGGAGCTGTTTTTT.